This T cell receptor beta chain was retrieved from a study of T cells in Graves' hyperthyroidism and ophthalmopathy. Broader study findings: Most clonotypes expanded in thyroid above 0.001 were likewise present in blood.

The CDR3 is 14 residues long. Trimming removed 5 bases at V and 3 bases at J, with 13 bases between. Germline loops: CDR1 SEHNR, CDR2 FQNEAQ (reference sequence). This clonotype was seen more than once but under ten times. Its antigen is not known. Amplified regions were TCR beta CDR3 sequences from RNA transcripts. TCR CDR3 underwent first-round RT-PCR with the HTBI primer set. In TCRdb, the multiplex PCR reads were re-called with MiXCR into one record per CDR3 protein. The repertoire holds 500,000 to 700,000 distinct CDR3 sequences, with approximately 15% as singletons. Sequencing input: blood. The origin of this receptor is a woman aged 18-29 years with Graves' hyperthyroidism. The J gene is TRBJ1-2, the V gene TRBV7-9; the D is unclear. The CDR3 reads CASSLLAGDYGYTF. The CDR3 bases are TGTGCCAGCAGCCTTCTGGCGGGAGACTATGGCTACACCTTC.